The 4 T cell receptor beta chains below were found in one sample sequenced in a study of blood T cell repertoires in COVID-19. Profiled with immunoSEQ multiplex PCR; TCRdb holds only in-frame clones, not every one. The data show fewer than 40,000 clones, roughly nine tenths seen once. Sequenced sample: peripheral blood. These receptors were collected from a woman aged 40 to 50 with active or convalescent COVID-19.

This chain joins TRBV6-1 and TRBJ1-4; TRBD1 aligns across 8 bases. Unmatched junction bases numbered 4, after V lost 1 base and J lost 6 bases. The CDR3 sequence is 15 residues long. Germline CDR1 reads MNHNS; CDR2 reads SASEGT. The CDR3 loop is CASSEGQGQYEKLFF. As DNA, the CDR3 is TGTGCCAGCAGTGAAGGACAGGGGCAGTATGAAAAACTGTTTTTT.

V usage is TRBV4-1 and J usage is TRBJ2-1, with D possibly being TRBD2 (7 bases). Trimming removed 3 bases at V and 9 bases at J, with 12 bases between. Germline-derived CDR1 and CDR2 are MGHRA and YSYEKL. The CDR3 extends over 13 amino acids. CDR3 bases: TGCGCCAGCAGCCACGCAAGGGGGGGTGAGCAGTTCTTC. The encoded protein is CASSHARGGEQFF.

The V and J genes are TRBV19 and TRBJ1-2, with TRBD1 as a possible D gene (6 bases). V dropped 2 bases and J dropped 4 bases, with 20 bases sitting between them. The CDR3 is 17 residues long. CDR1 is LNHDA, CDR2 SQIVND, per germline (reference sequence). This CDR3 reads CASSIRSSRTDTYGYTF. The DNA of the CDR3 is TGTGCCAGTAGTATACGTTCATCTCGGACAGATACCTATGGCTACACCTTC.

V usage is TRBV7-9 and J usage is TRBJ1-4; possibly TRBD1 for D (6 bases). The CDR3 has 15 amino acids. Germline CDR1 and CDR2: SEHNR and FQNEAQ (reference sequence). The V and J ends lost 5 bases and 3 bases respectively, with 13 bases between them. CDR3 DNA: TGTGCCAGCAGCACTACACAGGGAGCTAATGAAAAACTGTTTTTT. Translation gives CASSTTQGANEKLFF.